Sequencing of this TCR beta chain was carried out in a study of blood T cell repertoires in COVID-19. The overall study: Sites in the United States, Italy and Spain provided acute and convalescent COVID-19 samples. T cells, B-cell-depleted T cells, or PBMCs supplied cDNA or gDNA.

The sample holds a few counts of this clone. Sequenced by immunoSEQ multiplex PCR; TCRdb stores in-frame clones only, minus some. Found here are approximately 270,000 clones, roughly 87% of them singletons; the top ten hold under 4%. Losses at the gene ends were 7 bases for V and 8 bases for J; bases not matched to a gene: 4. The CDR3 runs to 13 residues. Germline CDR1 and CDR2: MNHNY and SVGAGI (reference sequence). The sample taken for sequencing was peripheral blood. The receptor was isolated from a man between 18 and 35 years old with active or convalescent COVID-19. The V and J genes are TRBV6-6 and TRBJ2-1, with TRBD2 identical over 11 bases. The CDR3 DNA is TGTGCCAGCAAGACTAGCGGGACCGATGAGCAGTTCTTC. It encodes CASKTSGTDEQFF.